The clone carrying this TCR beta chain was counted only a few times. Its target is not known. The 5'RACE template-switching step produced TCR cDNA and added a universal primer site and UMIs. TCRdb fed the 5' RACE reads into MiXCR, producing one record per CDR3 protein. Here the sample spans hundreds of thousands of distinct CDR3 sequences, less than 4.5% being singletons. CDR3 size: 13 residues. Germline values: CDR1 PRHDT, CDR2 FYEKMQ (reference sequence). V lost 5 bases and J 11 bases, leaving 18 bases between the germline ends. The data belong to a study of T cells after yellow fever vaccination. Study conclusions and caveats: Clones that expanded after primary vaccination mostly reappeared after the booster (96% CD4, 80% to 90% CD8).

The chain couples TRBV13 to TRBJ1-1; the D is unclear. The receptor was isolated from a man aged 18 to 30 who received the YFV17D yellow fever vaccine. Sample: PBMCs, taken on the day of the yellow fever booster vaccination. CDR3 sequence reads: CASSRTGPGGAFF. The CDR3 DNA sequence: TGTGCCAGCAGCAGAACCGGTCCAGGTGGGGCTTTCTTT. Together with reference TRBV13 and TRBJ1-1, the CDR3 gives the full variable domain: AAGVIQSPRHLIKEKRETATLKCYPIPRHDTVYWYQQGPGQDPQFLISFYEKMQSDKGSIPDRFSAQQFSDYHSELNMSSLELGDSALYFCASSRTGPGGAFFGQGTRLTVV.